The rows below give T cell receptor beta chains drawn from one sample of a study of blood T cell repertoires in COVID-19. TCRdb's table, derived via immunoSEQ multiplex PCR, lists solely in-frame clones and lacks some. The sample holds 450,000 to 600,000 clones; roughly 87% are singletons and the top ten take 0.7%. The sequenced sample was PBMCs or T cells enriched from blood (not recorded which). Source of these receptors: a young woman who had recovered from COVID-19. CDR3s leave out the opening cysteine and the closing phenylalanine or tryptophan.

J,V,CDR3
TRBJ2-7,TRBV9,ASSPGGYEQY
TRBJ1-1,TRBV18,ASSPIKGGTEAF
TRBJ1-1,TRBV5-1,ASSLVGGSIEAF
TRBJ1-2,TRBV27,ASRGTGGGEGYT
TRBJ1-2,TRBV5-1,ASSLAREESGYT
TRBJ2-3,TRBV5-1,ASSLVRGPDTQY
TRBJ2-7,TRBV11-2,ASSPRGSRSYEQY
TRBJ1-2,TRBV19,ASRILLQGNGYT
TRBJ2-4,TRBV6-5,ASSSGANIQY
TRBJ2-7,TRBV7-2,ASSPFQGIYEQY
TRBJ2-2,TRBV6-5,ASSYGGVHTGELF
TRBJ2-2,TRBV6-2/TRBV6-3,ASSFSLDTGELF
TRBJ1-5,TRBV5-5,ASSLEGAPRSNQPQH
TRBJ1-5,TRBV9,ASSVASGQGIKERQPQH
TRBJ1-4,TRBV11-3,ASSLDMYGELF
TRBJ2-7,TRBV30,ACTTVGSREQY
TRBJ1-3,TRBV5-1,ASSWGTGYGNTIY